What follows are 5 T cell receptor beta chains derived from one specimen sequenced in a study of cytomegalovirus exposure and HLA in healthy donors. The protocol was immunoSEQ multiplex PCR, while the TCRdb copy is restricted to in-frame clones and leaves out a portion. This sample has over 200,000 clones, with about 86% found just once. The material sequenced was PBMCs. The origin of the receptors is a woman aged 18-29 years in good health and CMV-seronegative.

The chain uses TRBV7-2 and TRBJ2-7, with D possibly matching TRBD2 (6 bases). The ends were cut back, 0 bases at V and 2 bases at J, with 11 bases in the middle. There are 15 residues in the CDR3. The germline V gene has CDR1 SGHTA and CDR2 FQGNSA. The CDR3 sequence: CASSLAVSGPYEQYF. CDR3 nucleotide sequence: TGTGCCAGCAGCTTAGCTGTTAGCGGCCCCTACGAGCAGTACTTC.

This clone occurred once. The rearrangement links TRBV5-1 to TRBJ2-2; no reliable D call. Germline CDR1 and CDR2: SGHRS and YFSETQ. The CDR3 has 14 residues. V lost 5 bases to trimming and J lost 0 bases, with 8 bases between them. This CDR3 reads CASSLAANTGELFF. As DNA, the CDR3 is TGCGCCAGCAGTCTGGCGGCGAACACCGGGGAGCTGTTTTTT.

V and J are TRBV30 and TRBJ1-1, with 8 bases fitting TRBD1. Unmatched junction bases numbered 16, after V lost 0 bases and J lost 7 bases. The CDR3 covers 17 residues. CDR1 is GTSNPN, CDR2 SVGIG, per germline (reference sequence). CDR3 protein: CAWSVGTWAGGVNEAFF. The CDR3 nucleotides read TGTGCCTGGAGTGTGGGTACTTGGGCAGGGGGCGTGAATGAAGCTTTCTTT.

CDR3 nucleotide sequence: TGCGCCAGCAGCCATTCACCGGGACAGGGCGAGCAGTTCTTC. This translates into CASSHSPGQGEQFF. The genes are TRBV4-1 and TRBJ2-1, with 9 nucleotides matching TRBD1. The CDR3 loop spans 14 amino acids. Germline CDR1 reads MGHRA; CDR2 reads YSYEKL. V was clipped by 3 bases and J by 10 bases; unmatched bases: 7.

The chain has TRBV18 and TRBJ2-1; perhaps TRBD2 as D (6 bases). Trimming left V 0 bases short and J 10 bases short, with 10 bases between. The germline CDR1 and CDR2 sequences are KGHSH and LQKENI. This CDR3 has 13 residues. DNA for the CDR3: TGTGCCAGCTCACCACCGGGACGGGAGGAGCAGTTCTTC. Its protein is CASSPPGREEQFF.